The present entry profiles one TCR beta chain with its context. Its antigen is not known. The sample comes from a study of cytomegalovirus exposure and HLA in healthy donors. On the study more broadly: In a previous analysis, 100 million to 140 million unique TCR beta sequences were found from approximately 180 million T cells.

The PCR used 60 Vbeta and 13 Jbeta primers. Sequencing used immunoSEQ multiplex PCR; TCRdb keeps in-frame clones, though not all of them. This sample has around 100,000 clones, with approximately 80% found just once. The study's findings and limits: Common viral pathogens were later found to be apparently linked to several of the most significant clusters. Diagnosis of cytomegalovirus status made by the classifier reportedly showed high specificity and sensitivity. A previous analysis found most TCR beta V segments productive roughly 87% or roughly 30% of the time.

The material sequenced was PBMCs. The source of this sequence is a woman aged 18-29 years in good health and CMV-seronegative.

The CDR3 DNA reads as TGTGCCAGTAGTGCACAACAGGGCTCCTACGAGCAGTACTTC. It yields the protein CASSAQQGSYEQYF. The chain links TRBV19 to TRBJ2-7; maybe TRBD1 (6 bases). With 5 bases removed from V and 0 bases from J, the gap between germline ends came to 11 bases. Germline loops: CDR1 LNHDA, CDR2 SQIVND (reference sequence). The CDR3 consists of 14 residues.